This entry concerns a single T cell receptor (beta chain). The ends were cut back, 3 bases at V and 8 bases at J, with 9 bases in the middle. The CDR3 consists of 13 residues. From germline, CDR1 is KGHDR and CDR2 SFDVKD. The sample originates from a study of blood T cell repertoires in COVID-19. Turning to the study itself: Donors in the United States, Italy and Spain gave samples during acute or convalescent COVID-19. PBMCs, B-cell-depleted T cells, or T cells were the source of the cDNA or gDNA that made up the material.

Profiled with immunoSEQ multiplex PCR; TCRdb holds only in-frame clones, not every one. The table lists over 130,000 clones, about 81% of them singletons. The chain uses TRBV24-1 and TRBJ1-4; D gene uncertain. The clonotype comes from a woman older than 75 with acute or convalescent COVID-19. Sequences were obtained from peripheral blood. Here the CDR3 DNA reads TGTGCCACCAGTGATGCGGGCGAGGAAAAACTGTTTTTT. Amino acids: CATSDAGEEKLFF.